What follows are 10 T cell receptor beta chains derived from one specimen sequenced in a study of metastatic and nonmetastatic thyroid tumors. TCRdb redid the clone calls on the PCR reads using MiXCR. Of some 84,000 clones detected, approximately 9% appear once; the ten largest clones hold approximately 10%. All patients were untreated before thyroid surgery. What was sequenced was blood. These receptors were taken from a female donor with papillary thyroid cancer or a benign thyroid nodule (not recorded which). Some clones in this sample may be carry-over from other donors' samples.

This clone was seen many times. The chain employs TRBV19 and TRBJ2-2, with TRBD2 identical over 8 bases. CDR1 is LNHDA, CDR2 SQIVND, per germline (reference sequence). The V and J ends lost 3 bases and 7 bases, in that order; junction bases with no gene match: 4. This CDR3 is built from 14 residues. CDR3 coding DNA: TGTGCCAGTAGTATCGGGGGGGCCGGCGGGGAGCTGTTTTTT. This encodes CASSIGGAGGELFF.

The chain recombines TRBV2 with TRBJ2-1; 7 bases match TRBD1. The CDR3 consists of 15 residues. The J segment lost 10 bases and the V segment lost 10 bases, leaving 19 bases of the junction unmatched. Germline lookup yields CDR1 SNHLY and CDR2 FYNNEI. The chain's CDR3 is CATIKGGPGMGEQFF. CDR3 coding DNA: TGTGCCACCATAAAAGGGGGCCCGGGGATGGGAGAGCAGTTCTTC.

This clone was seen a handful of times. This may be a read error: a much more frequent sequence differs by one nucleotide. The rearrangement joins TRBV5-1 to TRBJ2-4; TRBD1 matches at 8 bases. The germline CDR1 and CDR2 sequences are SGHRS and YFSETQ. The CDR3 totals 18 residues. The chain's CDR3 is CASSTAYRTGWAKSIQYF. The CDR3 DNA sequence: TGCGCCAGCAGCACCGCCTACCGGACAGGGTGGGCCAAAAGCATTCAGTACTTC.

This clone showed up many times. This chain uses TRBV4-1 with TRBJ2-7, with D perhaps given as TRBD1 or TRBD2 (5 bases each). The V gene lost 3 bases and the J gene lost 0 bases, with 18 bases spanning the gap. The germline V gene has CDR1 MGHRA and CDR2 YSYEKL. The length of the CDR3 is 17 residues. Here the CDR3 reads CASSQMVPGPSSYEQYF. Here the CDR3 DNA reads TGCGCCAGCAGCCAGATGGTGCCGGGACCCAGCTCCTACGAGCAGTACTTC.

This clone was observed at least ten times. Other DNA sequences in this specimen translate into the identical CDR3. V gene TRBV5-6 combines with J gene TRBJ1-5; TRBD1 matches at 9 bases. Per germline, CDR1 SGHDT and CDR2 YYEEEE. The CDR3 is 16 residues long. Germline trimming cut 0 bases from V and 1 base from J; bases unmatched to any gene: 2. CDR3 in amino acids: CASSLGTGGSNQPQHF. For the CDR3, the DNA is TGTGCCAGCAGCTTGGGTACAGGGGGCAGCAATCAGCCCCAGCATTTT. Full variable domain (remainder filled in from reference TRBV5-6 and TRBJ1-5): DAGVTQSPTHLIKTRGQQVTLRCSPKSGHDTVSWYQQALGQGPQFIFQYYEEEERQRGNFPDRFSGHQFPNYSSELNVNALLLGDSALYLCASSLGTGGSNQPQHFGDGTRLSIL.

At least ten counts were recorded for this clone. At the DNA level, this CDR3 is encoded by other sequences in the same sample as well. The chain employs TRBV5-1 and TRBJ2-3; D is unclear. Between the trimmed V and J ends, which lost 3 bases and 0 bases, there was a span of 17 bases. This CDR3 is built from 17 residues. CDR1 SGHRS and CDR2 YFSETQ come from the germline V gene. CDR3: CASSSRHDHSSTDTQYF. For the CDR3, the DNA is TGCGCCAGCAGCTCCAGACATGACCATTCCAGCACAGATACGCAGTATTTT.

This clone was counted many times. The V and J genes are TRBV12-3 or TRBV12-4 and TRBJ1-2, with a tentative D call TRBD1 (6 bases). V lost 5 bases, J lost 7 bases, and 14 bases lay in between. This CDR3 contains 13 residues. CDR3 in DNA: TGTGCCAGCAGTCAGTCAGGGGCACCTGGCTACACCTTC. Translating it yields CASSQSGAPGYTF.

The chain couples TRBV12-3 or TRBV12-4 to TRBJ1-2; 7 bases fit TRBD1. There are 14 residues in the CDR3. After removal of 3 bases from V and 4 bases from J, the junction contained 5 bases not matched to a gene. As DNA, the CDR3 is TGTGCCAGCAGTTTTCAGGGGGGCGGCTATGGCTACACCTTC. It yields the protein CASSFQGGGYGYTF.

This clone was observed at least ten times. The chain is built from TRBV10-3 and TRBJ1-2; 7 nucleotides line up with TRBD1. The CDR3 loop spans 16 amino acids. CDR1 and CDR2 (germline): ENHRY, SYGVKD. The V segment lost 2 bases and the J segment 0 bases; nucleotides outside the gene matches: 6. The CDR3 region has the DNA TGTGCCATCAGTGAGGGTGGGGGACAGTCTAACTATGGCTACACCTTC. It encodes CAISEGGGQSNYGYTF.

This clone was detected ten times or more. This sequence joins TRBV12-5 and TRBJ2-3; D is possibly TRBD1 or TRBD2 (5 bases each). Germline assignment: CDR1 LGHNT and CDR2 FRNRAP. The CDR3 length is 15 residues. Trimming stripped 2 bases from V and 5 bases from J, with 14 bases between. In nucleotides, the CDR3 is TGTGCTAGTGGTTTGATTGGGCAGGGACGAGATACGCAGTATTTT. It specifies CASGLIGQGRDTQYF.